This TCR beta chain was sequenced for a study of blood T cell repertoires in COVID-19. TCRdb keeps only in-frame clones here, not all; method: immunoSEQ multiplex PCR. This sample has 350,000 to 450,000 clones, with roughly 87% found just once. With V trimmed by 2 bases and J by 4 bases, 7 bases remained unmatched. The CDR3 length is 16 residues. Germline lookup yields CDR1 SGHTA and CDR2 FQGNSA. The rearrangement joins TRBV7-2 to TRBJ1-5; 8 bases match TRBD1. This TCR came from a woman aged 45-60 years who had recovered from COVID-19. Material for sequencing was PBMCs or T cells enriched from blood (not recorded which). The CDR3 DNA sequence: TGTGCCAGCAGCTTACGGGTCGGACAGGGAAATCAGCCCCAGCATTTT. It encodes CASSLRVGQGNQPQHF.